The 19 T cell receptor beta chains reported below all come from one sample, sequenced in a study of control samples from healthy donors and cancer patients. Sequenced by immunoSEQ multiplex PCR; TCRdb stores in-frame clones only, minus some. Among some 77,000 clones listed, around 90% were seen once. Sequenced sample: blood. The receptor set was obtained from a woman aged 55-69 years in good health.

This chain connects TRBV28 to TRBJ1-3; 12 positions agree with TRBD1. Unmatched junction bases numbered 10, after V lost 8 bases and J lost 2 bases. The CDR3 runs to 17 residues. In germline, CDR1 is MDHEN, CDR2 SYDVKM. CDR3 loop: CASGGTGGSRTGNTIYF. In DNA form, the CDR3 reads TGTGCCAGCGGGGGGACAGGGGGCTCGCGAACTGGAAACACCATATATTTT.

The chain has TRBV11-2 and TRBJ2-5; TRBD2 matches at 7 bases. Germline V lookup: CDR1 SGHAT, CDR2 FQNNGV. V shed 5 bases, J shed 5 bases, and the junction held 8 bases outside the gene matches. The CDR3 has 14 residues. CDR3 sequence: CASSPPSAGETQYF. The CDR3 DNA reads TGTGCCAGCAGCCCCCCTTCAGCGGGGGAGACCCAGTACTTC.

On this clone: Additional DNA sequences in this sample encode the identical CDR3. The gene calls are TRBV5-1 and TRBJ1-1; D gene uncertain. Germline V gene lookup returns CDR1 SGHRS and CDR2 YFSETQ. V gave up 0 bases and J gave up 1 base, with 7 bases separating them. This CDR3 comprises 14 residues. The CDR3 reads CASSLVAGNTEAFF. CDR3 sequence (DNA): TGCGCCAGCAGCTTGGTGGCAGGGAACACTGAAGCTTTCTTT.

The V gene is TRBV27, the J gene TRBJ2-6; D gene unclear. V was pared by 4 bases and J by 0 bases, with 13 bases between. This CDR3 has 17 residues. Germline CDR1 reads MNHEY; CDR2 reads SMNVEV (reference sequence). The CDR3: CASSSLHSDSGANVLTF. DNA for the CDR3: TGTGCCAGCAGTTCCTTGCATTCGGACTCTGGGGCCAACGTCCTGACTTTC.

The CDR3, as DNA: TGTGCCAGCAGTGACCCCGGGAGGAGCAATCAGCCCCAGCATTTT. Its translation: CASSDPGRSNQPQHF. The chain uses TRBV2 and TRBJ1-5; D gene uncertain. Trimming cost V 3 bases and J 1 base, with 10 bases left between them. The CDR3 covers 15 residues. CDR1 is SNHLY and CDR2 is FYNNEI in the germline V gene.

CDR3 DNA sequence: TGTGCCAGCAGCTTAGGGGGCGGGTCCTACAATGAGCAGTTCTTC. Translated: CASSLGGGSYNEQFF. V is TRBV7-2 and J is TRBJ2-1; TRBD1 or TRBD2 may be the D gene (5 bases each). This CDR3 comprises 15 residues. Per the germline V gene, CDR1 is SGHTA and CDR2 is FQGNSA. V lost 1 base and J 1 base, leaving 8 bases between the germline ends.

This sequence joins TRBV5-5 and TRBJ1-3; no reliable D call. The germline V gene has CDR1 SGHKS and CDR2 YYEKEE (reference sequence). Deletions cut 0 bases from V and 1 base from J, with 5 bases between. The CDR3 totals 14 residues. The CDR3 DNA reads TGTGCCAGCAGCTTGGGGCCATCTGGAAACACCATATATTTT. It codes for CASSLGPSGNTIYF.

The chain's CDR3 is CASSRRRGQGISSYNSPLHF. The CDR3, as DNA: TGCGCCAGCAGTCGCCGTAGAGGACAGGGTATAAGCTCCTATAATTCACCCCTCCACTTT. The V and J genes are TRBV23-1 and TRBJ1-6; 8 bases line up with TRBD1. TRBV23-1 is given ORF status, its function remaining uncertain. J gave up 0 bases and V 4 bases, and 14 bases lay outside the gene matches. The CDR3 contains 20 residues.

The rearrangement joins TRBV7-8 to TRBJ2-6, with D unclear. This CDR3 contains 15 residues. The germline CDR1 and CDR2 sequences are SGHVS and FQNEAQ. Between the trimmed V and J ends, which lost 5 bases and 0 bases, there was a span of 8 bases. CDR3 in DNA: TGTGCCAGCAGCCCCTATAGCTCTGGGGCCAACGTCCTGACTTTC. Translated: CASSPYSSGANVLTF.

This clone was observed a handful of times. The rearrangement uses TRBV7-2 and TRBJ1-6; TRBD1 matches 7 bases. Looked up from germline, CDR1 is SGHTA and CDR2 is FQGNSA. The CDR3 length is 14 residues. The J segment lost 7 bases and the V segment lost 6 bases, leaving 6 bases of the junction unmatched. The CDR3 DNA follows: TGTGCCAGCAGGCAGGGGACAGTAAATTCACCCCTCCACTTT. It is translated as CASRQGTVNSPLHF.

This clone was counted a few times. At the DNA level, this CDR3 is encoded by other sequences in the same sample as well. The chain has TRBV6-1 and TRBJ2-3; 12 nucleotides line up with TRBD2. V lost 2 bases to trimming and J lost 4 bases; unmatched junction nucleotides: 1. CDR1 is MNHNS and CDR2 is SASEGT in the germline V gene. This CDR3 contains 15 residues. CDR3 DNA: TGTGCCAGCAGTGAACTAGCGGGGGGGCCAGATACGCAGTATTTT. Translated, it gives CASSELAGGPDTQYF.

In its sample, this clone was seen once. The chain carries TRBV4-2 and TRBJ2-7; TRBD2 matches 10 bases. Looked up from germline, CDR1 is LGHNA and CDR2 is YNFKEQ. This CDR3 is built from 17 residues. With 0 bases clipped from V and 5 bases from J, the junction kept 10 bases outside the gene matches. The CDR3 sequence is CASSQDLRLAGAHEQYF. CDR3 DNA sequence: TGTGCCAGCAGCCAAGATCTAAGGCTAGCGGGAGCCCACGAGCAGTACTTC.

The rearrangement links TRBV7-3 to TRBJ1-1; D is ambiguous. The CDR3 consists of 13 residues. With 4 bases removed from V and 4 bases from J, the gap between germline ends came to 10 bases. The germline V gene has CDR1 SGHTA and CDR2 FQGTGA. The CDR3 DNA reads as TGTGCCAGCAGCTCGCAGGAGGGCACTGAAGCTTTCTTT. Translated, it gives CASSSQEGTEAFF.

The chain combines TRBV2 with TRBJ1-1, with TRBD1 identical over 10 bases. This CDR3 has 16 residues. V was clipped by 9 bases and J by 1 base; unmatched bases: 11. Germline loops: CDR1 SNHLY, CDR2 FYNNEI. CDR3 coding DNA: TGTGCCAGTCCGATTAGACAGGGGGCTAGGAACACTGAAGCTTTCTTT. Encoded protein: CASPIRQGARNTEAFF.

This sequence joins TRBV4-1 and TRBJ2-2; unclear D gene. V shed 3 bases and J shed 1 base, with 9 bases lying between them. Germline lookup yields CDR1 MGHRA and CDR2 YSYEKL. CDR3 length: 15 amino acids. The CDR3 protein is CASSQGLKNTGELFF. CDR3 DNA sequence: TGCGCCAGCAGCCAGGGCCTTAAGAACACCGGGGAGCTGTTTTTT.

The rearrangement uses TRBV19 and TRBJ2-5; D remains ambiguous. The germline V gene has CDR1 LNHDA and CDR2 SQIVND (reference sequence). The CDR3 covers 13 residues. Trimming stripped 6 bases from V and 4 bases from J, with 12 bases between. The CDR3 protein is CASSAAALETQYF. The DNA for the CDR3 is TGTGCCAGTAGCGCCGCAGCGCTAGAGACCCAGTACTTC.

This chain joins TRBV27 and TRBJ2-3; no clear D gene. Germline V gene data show CDR1 as MNHEY and CDR2 as SMNVEV (reference sequence). The V and J ends lost 6 bases and 3 bases respectively, with 10 bases between them. This CDR3 spans 13 amino acids. CDR3: CASSPSETDTQYF. CDR3 bases: TGTGCCAGCAGCCCCAGCGAGACAGATACGCAGTATTTT.

A word on this clone: This CDR3 fails to terminate in the conserved phenylalanine or tryptophan, so it likely reflects a read error. The chain joins TRBV6-6 to TRBJ1-5, with no clear D. The CDR3 is made up of 14 amino acids. Germline CDR1 reads MNHNY; CDR2 reads SVGAGI (reference sequence). The V gene lost 1 base and the J gene lost 4 bases, with 8 bases spanning the gap. The chain's CDR3 is CASSYLDENQPQHL. In nucleotides, the CDR3 is TGTGCCAGCAGTTACTTAGACGAGAATCAGCCCCAGCATCTT.

This clone was counted between two and nine times. This chain links TRBV6-1 with TRBJ1-1; the match to TRBD1 covers 8 bases. The length of the CDR3 is 15 residues. Germline V gives CDR1 MNHNS, CDR2 SASEGT. The V and J ends lost 3 bases and 1 base, in that order; junction bases with no gene match: 4. CDR3 sequence reads: CASSDWTGPNTEAFF. The CDR3 DNA follows: TGTGCCAGCAGTGATTGGACAGGGCCGAACACTGAAGCTTTCTTT.